This T cell receptor (beta chain) was recovered during a study of cytotoxic CD8 clonotypes in ibrutinib-treated CLL. As concerns this clone: Its antigen is not known.

Germline-derived CDR1 and CDR2 are SGHRS and YFSETQ. V was trimmed by 0 bases and J by 11 bases, leaving 12 bases between them. The CDR3 length is 13 residues. Overall study results and limits: Clonality rose at ibrutinib response, held steady in sustained remission, and fell toward baseline at progression. Samples were collected at differing times from sustained-remission and progressing patients.

Some clones are missing from TCRdb's copy, which holds only in-frame ones; the method was immunoSEQ multiplex PCR. Here the sample spans 110,000 to 150,000 clones, 76% being singletons. The chain carries TRBV5-1 and TRBJ1-5; D might be TRBD1 (6 bases). This material consisted of PBMCs, taken after 24 months of ibrutinib treatment. This TCR was recovered from a human donor with chronic lymphocytic leukemia. The CDR3 is CASSLAGEGAQHF. DNA of the CDR3: TGCGCCAGCAGCTTGGCGGGGGAGGGGGCCCAGCATTTT.